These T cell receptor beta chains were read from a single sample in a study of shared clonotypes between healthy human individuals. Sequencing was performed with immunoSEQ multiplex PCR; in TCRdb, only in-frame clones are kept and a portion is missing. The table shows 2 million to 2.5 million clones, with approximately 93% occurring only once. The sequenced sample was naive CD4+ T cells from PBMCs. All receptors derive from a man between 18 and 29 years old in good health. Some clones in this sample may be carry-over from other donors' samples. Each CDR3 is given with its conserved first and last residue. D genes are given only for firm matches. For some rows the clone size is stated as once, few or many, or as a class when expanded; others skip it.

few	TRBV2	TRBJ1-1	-	TGTGCCAGCAGCGCACAAGGGGCCAGGCGGAGCACTGAAGCTTTCTTT	CASSAQGARRSTEAFF
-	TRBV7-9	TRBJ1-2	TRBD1	TGTGCCAGCAGCCGACCTTTTGGACAGGGCCTCCACTATGGCTACACCTTC	CASSRPFGQGLHYGYTF
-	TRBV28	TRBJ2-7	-	TGTGCCAGCAGCCGGTCCGCCTACGAGCAGTACTTC	CASSRSAYEQYF
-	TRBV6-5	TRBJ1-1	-	TGTGCCAGCAGTTACTCCAGAAACACTGAAGCTTTCTTT	CASSYSRNTEAFF
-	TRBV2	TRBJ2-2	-	TGTGCCAGCAATCGACAGAACACCGGGGAGCTGTTTTTT	CASNRQNTGELFF
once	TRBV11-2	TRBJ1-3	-	TGTGCCAGCAGACGGGCCCCGGGCAACACCATATATTTT	CASRRAPGNTIYF
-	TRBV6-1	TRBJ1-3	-	TGTGCCAGCAGTGTCCAAGCGGTGAGGGGAAACACCATATATTTT	CASSVQAVRGNTIYF
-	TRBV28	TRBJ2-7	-	TGTGCCAGCAGTTTGGGCCGCGAGCAGTACTTC	CASSLGREQYF
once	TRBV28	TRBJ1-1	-	TGTGCCAGCAGTTTGGAGCCCCTTGAAGCTTTCTTT	CASSLEPLEAFF
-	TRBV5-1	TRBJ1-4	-	TGCGCCAGCAGCTTGGAACAGGGAGGCGAAAAACTGTTTTTT	CASSLEQGGEKLFF
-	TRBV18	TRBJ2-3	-	TGTGCCAGCTCACCAATAAGGAGGCTAGCGCTCACAGATACGCAGTATTTT	CASSPIRRLALTDTQYF
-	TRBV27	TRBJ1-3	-	TGTGCCAGCAGCTCTTATGGGGACTTTGGAAACACCATATATTTT	CASSSYGDFGNTIYF
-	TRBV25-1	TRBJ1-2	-	TGTGCCAGCAGTGAAGGAAAGAATGGCTACACCTTC	CASSEGKNGYTF
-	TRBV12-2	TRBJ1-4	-	TGTGCAAGTCGCTTAGTGTTTACAGATAAAAAACTGTTTTTT	CASRLVFTDKKLFF
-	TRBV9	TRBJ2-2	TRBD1	TGTGCCAGCAGAAGACAGGGGAACACCGGGGAGCTGTTTTTT	CASRRQGNTGELFF
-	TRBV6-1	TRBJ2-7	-	TGTGCCAGCATGGGGGTTTCCGAGCAGTACTTC	CASMGVSEQYF
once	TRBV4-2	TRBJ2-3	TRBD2	TGTGCCAGCAGCCCTAGCGGGGTAAGCACAGATACGCAGTATTTT	CASSPSGVSTDTQYF
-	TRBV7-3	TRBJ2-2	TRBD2	TGTGCCAGCGGGGCGGGAGGGGAACGCGGGGAGCTGTTTTTT	CASGAGGERGELFF
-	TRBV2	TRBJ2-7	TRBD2	TGTGCCAGCATCCCCAGCGGGAGCTCCTACGAGCAGTACTTC	CASIPSGSSYEQYF
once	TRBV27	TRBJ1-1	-	TGTGCCAGCAGTAAGAGGGGGACGCTGGGCACTGAAGCTTTCTTT	CASSKRGTLGTEAFF
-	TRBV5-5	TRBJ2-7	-	TGTGCCAGCAGCTTCCAAGGACGGATGATATACGAGCAGTACTTC	CASSFQGRMIYEQYF
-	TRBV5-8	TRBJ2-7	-	TGTGCCCTGGGCGACTCCTACGAGCAGTACTTC	CALGDSYEQYF
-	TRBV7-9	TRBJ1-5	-	TGTGCCAGCAGCTTAAATGGTGGAGCCCAGCATTTT	CASSLNGGAQHF
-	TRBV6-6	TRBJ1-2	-	TGTGCCAGCGCCCGGGCGTCTCCCGGTGGCTACACCTTC	CASARASPGGYTF
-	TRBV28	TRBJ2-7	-	TGTGCCAGCAGCACGGACAGAACCTACGAGCAGTACTTC	CASSTDRTYEQYF
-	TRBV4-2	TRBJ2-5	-	TGTGCCAGCAGCCGTCAAGGGGAGACCCAGTACTTC	CASSRQGETQYF
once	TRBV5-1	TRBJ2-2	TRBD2	TGCGCCAGCAGATCAATCACCCCGCTAGCGGCGAACACCGGGGAGCTGTTTTTT	CASRSITPLAANTGELFF
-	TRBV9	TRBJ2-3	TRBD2	TGTGCCAGCACTAGCGGGGCCCAAAGCACAGATACGCAGTATTTT	CASTSGAQSTDTQYF
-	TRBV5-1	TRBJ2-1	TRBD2	TGCGCCAGCAGCTTGGGGCTGACTAGCGGGGTTGACAATGAGCAGTTCTTC	CASSLGLTSGVDNEQFF
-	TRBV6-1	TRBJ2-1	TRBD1	TGTGCCAGTACGGGACAGGCTGACAATGAGCAGTTCTTC	CASTGQADNEQFF
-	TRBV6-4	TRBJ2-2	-	TGTGCCAGCAGGGGAATCGGGGAGCTGTTTTTT	CASRGIGELFF
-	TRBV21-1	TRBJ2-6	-	TGTGCCAGCAGCAATCCATTAGAGGGCTCTGGGGCCAACGTCCTGACTTTC	CASSNPLEGSGANVLTF
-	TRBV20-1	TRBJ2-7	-	TGCAGTGCTAGAGTGGGTGACGAGCAGTACTTC	CSARVGDEQYF
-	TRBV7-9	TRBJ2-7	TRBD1	TGTGCCAGCAGCTTTACAGGGGGGCTCAACGAGCAGTACTTC	CASSFTGGLNEQYF
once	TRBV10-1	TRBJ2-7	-	TGCGCCAGCAGTGGTTTAGGGACATCCCCTGACTACGAGCAGTACTTC	CASSGLGTSPDYEQYF
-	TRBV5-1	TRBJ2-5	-	TGCGCCAGCAGCGACCCGACAGGCGGTGAGACCCAGTACTTC	CASSDPTGGETQYF
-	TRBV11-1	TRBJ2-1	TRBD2	TGTGCCAGCAGCTTCAGGCTAGCGGGTTTTGAGCAGTTCTTC	CASSFRLAGFEQFF
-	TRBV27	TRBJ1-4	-	TGTGCCAGCAGCCGGGCGGGAGCTAATGAAAAACTGTTTTTT	CASSRAGANEKLFF
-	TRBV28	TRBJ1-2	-	TGTGCCAGCCTACCTGGGGGCCCACCGGTTGGCTACACCTTC	CASLPGGPPVGYTF
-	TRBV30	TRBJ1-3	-	TGTGCCTGGAGAACCTGGGGCTCGGGAAACACCATATATTTT	CAWRTWGSGNTIYF
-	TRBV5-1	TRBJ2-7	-	TGCGCCAGCAGCTTACAGGGTAATTACGAGCAGTACTTC	CASSLQGNYEQYF
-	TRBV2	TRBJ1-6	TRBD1	TGTGCCAGCGGGGGGACAGAAGGTAGCCCCCTCCACTTT	CASGGTEGSPLHF
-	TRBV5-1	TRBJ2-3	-	TGCGCCAGTGCATGGCGTCGAACAACTAGCACAGATACGCAGTATTTT	CASAWRRTTSTDTQYF
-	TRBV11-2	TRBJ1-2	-	TGTGCCAGCAGCTTAAGTTTGAGCGGAGGCTACACCTTC	CASSLSLSGGYTF
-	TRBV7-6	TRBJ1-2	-	TGTGCCAGCAGCTCCCGGCGGGACCTCGGGGGTGGCTACACCTTC	CASSSRRDLGGGYTF
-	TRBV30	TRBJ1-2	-	TGTGCCTGGAGGAATTGGGGGGTTGTTGGCTACACCTTC	CAWRNWGVVGYTF
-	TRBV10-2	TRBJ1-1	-	TGCGCCAGCAGGACACTGAACACTGAAGCTTTCTTT	CASRTLNTEAFF
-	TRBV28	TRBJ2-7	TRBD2	TGTGCCAGCAGTTTTGGACTAGCGGGAGGCCAGAACTACGAGCAGTACTTC	CASSFGLAGGQNYEQYF
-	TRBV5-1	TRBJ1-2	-	TGCGCCAGCAGCTTATCCAGCGGTGTCTATGGCTACACCTTC	CASSLSSGVYGYTF
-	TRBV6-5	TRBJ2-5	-	TGTGCCAGCTCTTTGGTGAACCAAGAGACCCAGTACTTC	CASSLVNQETQYF
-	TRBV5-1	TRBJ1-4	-	TGCGCCAGCAGCTTGGCCCTAGGGGCAACTAATGAAAAACTGTTTTTT	CASSLALGATNEKLFF
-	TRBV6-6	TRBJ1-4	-	TGTGCCAGCAGCCCGTTGAGGGACACTAATGAAAAACTGTTTTTT	CASSPLRDTNEKLFF
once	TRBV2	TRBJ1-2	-	TGTGCCAGCAGTGGCCGTGATCCCGGGGGGGAGGACTATGGCTACACCTTC	CASSGRDPGGEDYGYTF
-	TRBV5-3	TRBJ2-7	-	TGTGCCAGAAGCTTGGGTGGTGAGACTCCTGCCTACGAGCAGTACTTC	CARSLGGETPAYEQYF
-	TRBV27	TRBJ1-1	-	TGTGCCAGCAGTTTATCGGGGCGGGTTTACAACACTGAAGCTTTCTTT	CASSLSGRVYNTEAFF